This T cell receptor (beta chain) was sequenced in a study of blood T cell repertoires in COVID-19. Study at large: Donors in the United States, Italy and Spain gave samples during acute or convalescent COVID-19.

Original handling: Quantification of nucleated cells was approximated via reference gene primer amplification. Measured with immunoSEQ multiplex PCR; TCRdb has only the in-frame clones, and not every one. V, J and clone size derive from that table, while D and trimming were established from the DNA sequence. Of about 47,000 clones listed, roughly four fifths are singletons. Per the germline V gene, CDR1 is MGHDK and CDR2 is SYGVNS. V gave up 4 bases and J gave up 1 base, with 13 bases separating them. The CDR3 has 16 residues. The material sequenced was peripheral blood. The V call is TRBV25-1, the J call TRBJ2-2; D perhaps matches TRBD1 (6 bases). This sequence was found in a man aged 60-69 years with active COVID-19. Here the CDR3 reads CASSGWGHLNTGELFF. CDR3 DNA: TGTGCCAGCAGTGGGTGGGGACACCTGAACACCGGGGAGCTGTTTTTT.